The 10 T cell receptor beta chains presented below share a single source sample, sequenced in a study of cytomegalovirus exposure and HLA in healthy donors. PCR used 60 Vbeta primers and 13 Jbeta primers. The method was immunoSEQ multiplex PCR; TCRdb's version includes in-frame clones alone and lacks a portion of them. The sample holds about 160,000 clones, less than 90% seen once. Sequenced material: PBMCs. These receptors all stem from a man between 18 and 35 years old in good health and CMV-seronegative.

The chain links TRBV4-1 to TRBJ2-1; 15 nucleotides match TRBD2. Trimming cost V 0 bases and J 4 bases; bases outside gene matches: 1. The germline gives CDR1 MGHRA, CDR2 YSYEKL. The CDR3 runs to 17 residues. The CDR3 here is CASSQDGTSGGYNEQFF. CDR3 bases: TGCGCCAGCAGCCAAGATGGGACTAGCGGGGGGTACAATGAGCAGTTCTTC.

This rearrangement joins TRBV9 to TRBJ1-2; 9 positions match TRBD1. V was pared by 3 bases and J by 3 bases, with 9 bases of the junction left unmatched. The CDR3 is made up of 16 amino acids. Germline CDR1 SGDLS, CDR2 YYNGEE. CDR3 in DNA: TGTGCCAGCAGCGCTCACTCGACAGGGGGGGACTATGGCTACACCTTC. It is translated as CASSAHSTGGDYGYTF.

V usage is TRBV18 and J usage is TRBJ1-5, with TRBD1 matching 10 bases. The trim removed 1 base at V and 0 bases at J, leaving 6 bases unmatched. CDR3 size: 18 residues. The germline gives CDR1 KGHSH, CDR2 LQKENI. DNA of the CDR3: TGTGCCAGCTCACCACAAATGGACAGGGGGAGTAGCAATCAGCCCCAGCATTTT. Encoded protein: CASSPQMDRGSSNQPQHF.

The gene calls are TRBV6-5 and TRBJ2-3; 7 bases are shared with TRBD1. The CDR3 is 13 residues long. The germline V gene has CDR1 MNHEY and CDR2 SVGAGI. V gave up 5 bases and J gave up 4 bases; unmatched junction bases: 3. The CDR3 DNA reads TGTGCCAGCAGTGCAGGGGGTTCAGATACGCAGTATTTT. It is translated as CASSAGGSDTQYF.

The V gene is TRBV9, the J gene TRBJ2-1; 9 positions agree with TRBD2. The trim removed 3 bases at V and 7 bases at J, leaving 8 bases unmatched. CDR3 size: 15 residues. Germline V gene data show CDR1 as SGDLS and CDR2 as YYNGEE. CDR3: CASSAWTSEKNEQFF. The DNA of the CDR3 is TGTGCCAGCAGCGCGTGGACTAGCGAAAAAAATGAGCAGTTCTTC. The complete variable domain, with remaining parts taken from reference TRBV9 and TRBJ2-1, reads DSGVTQTPKHLITATGQRVTLRCSPRSGDLSVYWYQQSLDQGLQFLIQYYNGEERAKGNILERFSAQQFPDLHSELNLSSLELGDSALYFCASSAWTSEKNEQFFGPGTRLTVL.

The chain links TRBV4-1 to TRBJ2-3, with TRBD2 matching over 11 bases. Trimming removed 3 bases from V and 2 bases from J; junction bases left unmatched: 7. This CDR3 is 17 amino acids long. Germline values: CDR1 MGHRA, CDR2 YSYEKL. CDR3 coding DNA: TGCGCCAGCAGCCAGGAAACGGGACTAGCGGTCACAGATACGCAGTATTTT. The encoded protein is CASSQETGLAVTDTQYF.

Only one count was recorded for this clone. The V and J genes are TRBV19 and TRBJ2-3; 7 nucleotides line up with TRBD1. J gave up 2 bases and V 0 bases, and 8 bases lay outside the gene matches. Germline V gene sequence: CDR1 LNHDA, CDR2 SQIVND (reference sequence). The CDR3 loop spans 17 amino acids. CDR3 sequence reads: CASSIDGRTGDTDTQYF. For the CDR3, the DNA is TGTGCCAGTAGTATAGACGGGCGGACAGGAGACACAGATACGCAGTATTTT.

The chain employs TRBV7-9 and TRBJ2-3; 11 positions match TRBD2. The germline gives CDR1 SEHNR, CDR2 FQNEAQ (reference sequence). This CDR3 has 15 residues. With 3 bases clipped from V and 3 bases from J, the junction kept 2 bases outside the gene matches. The CDR3 reads CASSFSGRETDTQYF. CDR3 DNA sequence: TGTGCCAGCAGCTTTAGCGGGAGGGAGACAGATACGCAGTATTTT.

The chain is built from TRBV5-4 and TRBJ2-5, with D maybe TRBD1 (6 bases). Trimming removed 2 bases at V and 7 bases at J, with 15 bases between. Germline loops: CDR1 SGHNT, CDR2 YYREEE (reference sequence). The CDR3 contains 14 residues. The DNA for the CDR3 is TGTGCCAGCAGCTTAACAGGGCAGGTTGGGACCCAGTACTTC. Translated: CASSLTGQVGTQYF.

V usage is TRBV2 and J usage is TRBJ2-7, with D uncertain. This CDR3 has 13 amino acids. Germline V lookup: CDR1 SNHLY, CDR2 FYNNEI. The V end lost 1 base, the J end lost 1 base, and 5 bases lay between the germline ends. CDR3 region: CASSEGQSYEQYF. The CDR3 region has the DNA TGTGCCAGCAGTGAAGGGCAGTCCTACGAGCAGTACTTC.